These 25 T cell receptor beta chains share one sample of origin, sequenced in a study of OX40 agonist ivuxolimab in advanced cancers. Method: immunoSEQ multiplex PCR; TCRdb's copy keeps in-frame clones and lacks some. The sample comprises 50,000 to 70,000 clones, roughly 80% of which are singletons, and approximately 4% rests with the top ten. Here the sequenced sample was CD4+ or CD8+ T cells sorted from blood, taken in a trial of the OX40 agonist ivuxolimab. These receptors were taken from an adult with an advanced solid tumor such as melanoma, head and neck, liver or kidney cancer.

This clone appeared a single time. This chain connects TRBV7-8 to TRBJ2-3; weak D call: TRBD1 (5 bases). Deletions cut 2 bases from V and 2 bases from J, with 11 bases between. The CDR3 length is 15 residues. Germline V CDR1 and CDR2: SGHVS, FQNEAQ. CDR3 bases: TGTGCCAGCAGCTTACGGCAGGGCATCACAGATACGCAGTATTTT. Translated, it gives CASSLRQGITDTQYF.

The chain carries TRBV2 and TRBJ2-1; TRBD2 aligns across 15 bases. The CDR3 is 15 amino acids. The V segment lost 6 bases and the J segment 9 bases; nucleotides outside the gene matches: 6. Germline loops: CDR1 SNHLY, CDR2 FYNNEI. The CDR3 sequence is CASRAGTSGRSEQFF. As DNA, the CDR3 is TGTGCCAGCAGAGCCGGGACTAGCGGGAGGAGTGAGCAGTTCTTC.

This CDR3 reads CAWSWTAGANVLTF. The CDR3 region has the DNA TGTGCCTGGAGTTGGACAGCTGGGGCCAACGTCCTGACTTTC. V is TRBV30 and J is TRBJ2-6; D possibly corresponds to TRBD1 (6 bases). Trimming left V 2 bases short and J 2 bases short, with 7 bases between. Germline assignment: CDR1 GTSNPN and CDR2 SVGIG (reference sequence). CDR3 length equals 14 residues.

V usage is TRBV28 and J usage is TRBJ2-1, with TRBD2 matching over 7 bases. Germline CDR1 is MDHEN and CDR2 is SYDVKM. V lost 3 bases, J lost 5 bases, and 7 bases stayed unmatched. The CDR3 is made up of 15 amino acids. Written as DNA, the CDR3 is TGTGCCAGCAGTTTGGGCGGGAGCGGGGACAATGAGCAGTTCTTC. Encoded protein: CASSLGGSGDNEQFF.

This clone was detected only once. The chain uses TRBV27 and TRBJ2-7; no clear D. V lost 1 base to trimming and J lost 1 base, with 11 bases between them. The CDR3 has 15 residues. Germline values: CDR1 MNHEY, CDR2 SMNVEV (reference sequence). The CDR3 nucleotides are TGTGCCAGCAGTTTATATGGGTCGTCTTCCTACGAGCAGTACTTC. Residues: CASSLYGSSSYEQYF.

This chain uses TRBV4-1 with TRBJ2-1, with 8 bases lining up with TRBD2. The CDR3 has 15 amino acids. From germline, CDR1 is MGHRA and CDR2 YSYEKL. J was trimmed by 7 bases and V by 4 bases; bases with no gene match: 9. The CDR3 spells CASSLRAGDENEQFF. The CDR3 DNA reads as TGCGCCAGCAGCCTGAGAGCGGGAGATGAAAATGAGCAGTTCTTC.

The chain couples TRBV5-1 to TRBJ1-1; no reliable D call. CDR1 and CDR2 (germline): SGHRS, YFSETQ. V lost 4 bases and J lost 1, with 5 bases in between. The CDR3 is 12 residues long. The CDR3 bases are TGCGCCAGCAGCGTGGCGAACACTGAAGCTTTCTTT. It is translated as CASSVANTEAFF.

The rearrangement links TRBV6-4 to TRBJ2-3; 10 bases map to TRBD1. The trim removed 4 bases at V and 4 bases at J, leaving 5 bases unmatched. Germline CDR1 is MRHNA and CDR2 is SNTAGT. The CDR3 covers 15 residues. The CDR3 nucleotides read TGTGCCAGCAGTGTAGGACAGGGGGTGTCAGATACGCAGTATTTT. Its protein product is CASSVGQGVSDTQYF.

The chain has TRBV28 and TRBJ2-7; no clear D gene. Trimming stripped 1 base from V and 1 base from J, with 8 bases between. CDR3 length equals 14 residues. Germline CDR1 and CDR2: MDHEN and SYDVKM. CDR3 sequence reads: CASSLSQGSYEQYF. In DNA, the CDR3 is TGTGCCAGCAGTTTATCCCAAGGTTCCTACGAGCAGTACTTC.

As DNA, the CDR3 is TGTGCCAGCAGTTTCGGAACAGGGGGCTACGAGCAGTACTTC. Translated, it gives CASSFGTGGYEQYF. This chain links TRBV27 with TRBJ2-7; TRBD1 aligns across 8 bases. Unmatched junction bases numbered 4, after V lost 3 bases and J lost 3 bases. Germline values: CDR1 MNHEY, CDR2 SMNVEV (reference sequence). The CDR3 is 14 residues long.

The chain joins TRBV10-3 to TRBJ2-5; D not certain. V dropped 10 bases and J dropped 5 bases, with 11 bases sitting between them. The CDR3 extends over 11 amino acids. The germline V gene encodes CDR1 ENHRY and CDR2 SYGVKD. The CDR3 loop reads CASALGETQYF. CDR3 DNA sequence: TGTGCCAGCGCCTTGGGGGAGACCCAGTACTTC.

The V and J genes are TRBV7-2 and TRBJ1-3; no clear D gene. Germline CDR1 is SGHTA and CDR2 is FQGNSA. The V end was cut by 2 bases, the J end by 0 bases, with 11 bases between. The CDR3 has 16 residues. The CDR3 reads CASSLTSVRSGNTIYF. For the CDR3, the DNA is TGTGCCAGCAGCTTAACGTCAGTGCGCTCTGGAAACACCATATATTTT.

The V gene is TRBV7-2, the J gene TRBJ2-3, with 8 nucleotides matching TRBD1. The V gene's germline CDR1 is SGHTA and CDR2 FQGNSA. Germline trimming cut 7 bases from V and 14 bases from J; bases unmatched to any gene: 8. The length of the CDR3 is 11 residues. The chain's CDR3 is CASNQDRGWYF. CDR3 bases: TGTGCCAGCAACCAAGACAGGGGTTGGTATTTT.

V usage is TRBV5-1 and J usage is TRBJ1-4; 9 bases line up with TRBD1. The junction had 0 bases not matched to a gene; V was cut back by 0 bases and J by 6 bases. CDR3 length equals 14 residues. Germline V CDR1 and CDR2: SGHRS, YFSETQ. CDR3 region: CASSLGDRDEKLFF. CDR3 nucleotide sequence: TGCGCCAGCAGCTTGGGGGACAGGGATGAAAAACTGTTTTTT.

This clone was seen once. The V gene is TRBV9, the J gene TRBJ2-3; D unclear. This CDR3 spans 14 amino acids. Trimming shortened V by 2 bases and J by 5 bases, and 12 bases separated the two germline ends. Looked up from germline, CDR1 is SGDLS and CDR2 is YYNGEE. For the CDR3, the DNA is TGTGCCAGCAGCGTTTACGGTGGTGGAGATACGCAGTATTTT. Amino acids: CASSVYGGGDTQYF.

The chain is built from TRBV5-1 and TRBJ2-1; 8 bases align to TRBD2. Germline V gene sequence: CDR1 SGHRS, CDR2 YFSETQ. The CDR3 loop spans 15 amino acids. The ends lost 0 bases at V and 10 bases at J; junction bases unmatched: 9. CDR3 protein: CASSLAVAGGPEQFF. The CDR3 nucleotides are TGCGCCAGCAGCTTGGCCGTTGCGGGAGGTCCAGAGCAGTTCTTC.

The rearrangement joins TRBV11-2 to TRBJ2-7; possible D gene TRBD2, 5 bases. The CDR3 contains 14 residues. Germline CDR1 SGHAT, CDR2 FQNNGV. The V gene lost 5 bases and the J gene lost 3 bases, with 14 bases spanning the gap. CDR3 nucleotides: TGTGCCAGCAGCCCCTGGGCCGGGAACTACGAGCAGTACTTC. Protein sequence: CASSPWAGNYEQYF.

Remarks on this clone: The sample holds other DNA sequences that translate to the same CDR3. The chain couples TRBV6-5 to TRBJ2-7; 7 nucleotides match TRBD2. Germline V lookup: CDR1 MNHEY, CDR2 SVGAGI. The CDR3 sequence is 14 residues long. V was pared by 8 bases and J by 6 bases, with 13 bases of the junction left unmatched. The chain's CDR3 is CASGPGLTPLEQYF. CDR3 sequence (DNA): TGTGCCAGCGGGCCGGGACTAACTCCTCTCGAGCAGTACTTC.

The chain joins TRBV7-2 to TRBJ2-1, with 8 bases lining up with TRBD2. The CDR3 loop spans 14 amino acids. Per the germline V gene, CDR1 is SGHTA and CDR2 is FQGNSA. Trimming took 6 bases from V and 3 from J; bases not matched to a gene: 4. CDR3: CASSLTSGYNEQFF. As DNA, the CDR3 is TGTGCCAGCAGTCTTACTAGCGGCTACAATGAGCAGTTCTTC.

V and J are TRBV19 and TRBJ2-3; 7 positions agree with TRBD1. V dropped 7 bases and J dropped 6; count of bases not matched to a gene: 4. CDR3 length equals 12 residues. Germline V gene lookup returns CDR1 LNHDA and CDR2 SQIVND (reference sequence). The CDR3 reads CASTSRGDTQYF. As DNA, the CDR3 is TGTGCCAGTACGAGCAGGGGGGATACGCAGTATTTT.

This clone was recorded once. The chain is built from TRBV9 and TRBJ1-3, with a possible D match to TRBD1 (6 bases). The V and J ends lost 1 base and 0 bases respectively, with 11 bases between them. CDR1 is SGDLS, CDR2 YYNGEE, per germline. This CDR3 is 16 amino acids long. The chain's CDR3 is CASSVQGTYSGNTIYF. The CDR3 coding sequence is TGTGCCAGCAGCGTACAGGGGACCTACTCTGGAAACACCATATATTTT.

The V gene is TRBV5-4, the J gene TRBJ1-1, with D hard to call. V dropped 0 bases and J dropped 0 bases, with 3 bases sitting between them. CDR3 length equals 13 residues. Germline assignment: CDR1 SGHNT and CDR2 YYREEE (reference sequence). The chain's CDR3 is CASSLEVNTEAFF. In nucleotides, the CDR3 is TGTGCCAGCAGCTTGGAAGTGAACACTGAAGCTTTCTTT.

The rearrangement joins TRBV7-3 to TRBJ1-1; 9 bases map to TRBD1. The germline CDR1 and CDR2 sequences are SGHTA and FQGTGA. V lost 5 bases, J lost 3 bases, and 7 bases stayed unmatched. The CDR3 is 15 residues long. The CDR3 coding sequence is TGTGCCAGCAGCAAGGGACAGGGCGGATACACTGAAGCTTTCTTT. It translates to CASSKGQGGYTEAFF.

The genes are TRBV5-8 and TRBJ2-2; D remains ambiguous. The CDR3 has 14 amino acids. V lost 1 base and J lost 3, with 7 bases in between. Germline assignment: CDR1 SGHTS and CDR2 YDEGEE. In DNA, the CDR3 is TGTGCCAGCAGCTTGAATCCCTACACCGGGGAGCTGTTTTTT. Translating it yields CASSLNPYTGELFF.

The CDR3 is CASRSTGTGIGEAFF. The CDR3 region has the DNA TGTGCCAGCAGGTCCACCGGGACAGGGATCGGTGAAGCTTTCTTT. The chain is built from TRBV6-5 and TRBJ1-1, with 9 bases matching TRBD1. The CDR3 contains 15 residues. V dropped 6 bases and J dropped 7; count of bases not matched to a gene: 12. Germline CDR1 reads MNHEY; CDR2 reads SVGAGI.